A single sample is the source of the 20 T cell receptor beta chains below, sequenced in a study of blood T cells in healthy people across ages. Primed by a sample-barcoded 5' primer and a J-beta primer mix, a second PCR proceeded for about 7 to 11 cycles. Each CDR3 protein gets one entry after TCRdb re-called the 5' RACE reads with MiXCR. The sample yields about 620,000 distinct CDR3 sequences, 52% seen once. Sequenced sample: blood. The source is a woman older than 75 in good health.

J is TRBJ2-5 and V is TRBV20-1; D is unclear. The ends were cut back, 0 bases at V and 0 bases at J, with 14 bases in the middle. Looked up from germline, CDR1 is DFQATT and CDR2 is SNEGSKA (reference sequence). The CDR3 sequence is 16 residues long. CDR3 bases: TGCAGTGCTAGAGATCCGGGCCGAAAGTACCAAGAGACCCAGTACTTC. Translating it yields CSARDPGRKYQETQYF.

This clonotype was detected a few times. The chain links TRBV20-1 to TRBJ1-4; TRBD1 aligns across 9 bases. This CDR3 region has 13 residues. Losses at the gene ends were 5 bases for V and 10 bases for J; bases not matched to a gene: 8. From germline, CDR1 is DFQATT and CDR2 SNEGSKA (reference sequence). CDR3 in amino acids: CSAWDRVQGKLFF. The CDR3 DNA follows: TGCAGTGCTTGGGACAGGGTTCAAGGAAAACTGTTTTTT.

To note about this clonotype: A single base separates this from a much larger clone, so it may be a read error. The chain links TRBV7-2 to TRBJ2-3; D ambiguous. There are 12 residues in the CDR3. Germline-derived CDR1 and CDR2 are SGHTA and FQGNSA. This CDR3 reads CASSSQTDTRYF. Here the CDR3 DNA reads TGTGCCAGCAGCTCTCAAACAGATACGCGGTATTTT.

This clonotype has a handful of counts. The chain has TRBV5-6 and TRBJ2-1; D is ambiguous. With the DNA end fitting TRBJ2-7 better, the J assignment may be wrong. Germline values: CDR1 SGHDT, CDR2 YYEEEE. CDR3 length equals 13 residues. CDR3 in amino acids: CASSVPSYNEQYF. CDR3 DNA: TGTGCCAGCAGTGTGCCTTCCTACAATGAGCAGTACTTC.

This chain connects TRBV10-3 to TRBJ2-7; TRBD1 matches at 8 bases. Per germline, CDR1 ENHRY and CDR2 SYGVKD. Losses at the gene ends were 3 bases for V and 6 bases for J; bases not matched to a gene: 19. CDR3 length: 18 amino acids. The CDR3 is CAISDFLLTDRVASEQYF. The CDR3 DNA sequence: TGTGCCATCAGTGACTTTCTTTTAACGGACAGGGTAGCTAGCGAGCAGTACTTC.

To note about this clonotype: A much larger clone lies one base from this, so it may be a read error. V gene TRBV7-2 combines with J gene TRBJ2-1; a possible D gene is TRBD1 (5 bases). Germline V lookup: CDR1 SGHTA, CDR2 FQGNSA. The CDR3 length is 15 residues. Deletions cut 0 bases from V and 2 bases from J, with 8 bases between. The CDR3 loop is CASSLAGAAYNEQFF. Written as DNA, the CDR3 is TGTGCCAGCAGCTTAGCTGGGGCTGCCTACAATGAGCAGTTCTTC.

Worth noting for this clonotype: A junction boundary mismatches the germline segment, possibly from a read error. The rearrangement uses TRBV6-5 and TRBJ2-3; D may match TRBD1 or TRBD2 (5 bases each). The CDR3 is 15 residues long. In germline, CDR1 is MNHEY, CDR2 SVGAGI. The CDR3 DNA follows: TGTGCTAGCAGTTACTCGGGGCAGGCCACAGATACGCAGTATTTT. Encoded protein: CASSYSGQATDTQYF.

V and J are TRBV5-1 and TRBJ2-2, with D perhaps being TRBD1 or TRBD2 (7 bases each). The CDR3 is 18 residues long. V dropped 1 base and J dropped 4 bases, with 20 bases sitting between them. Germline loops: CDR1 SGHRS, CDR2 YFSETQ. CDR3 sequence: CASSLLRGLREATGELFF. Written as DNA, the CDR3 is TGCGCCAGCAGCTTGTTGAGGGGGCTACGGGAGGCCACCGGGGAGCTGTTTTTT.

This clonotype was seen a few times. The J gene is TRBJ2-3, the V gene TRBV7-2, with D perhaps matching TRBD2 (6 bases). CDR1 is SGHTA and CDR2 is FQGNSA in the germline V gene. The CDR3 covers 14 residues. Trimming stripped 3 bases from V and 4 bases from J, with 11 bases between. The CDR3 protein is CASSLSRRADTQYF. For the CDR3, the DNA is TGTGCCAGCAGCTTGTCTCGGAGGGCAGATACGCAGTATTTT.

The gene calls are TRBV11-2 and TRBJ2-3; D is unclear. The CDR3 is 14 amino acids. The germline V gene has CDR1 SGHAT and CDR2 FQNNGV. V was clipped by 0 bases and J by 2 bases, with 6 bases between them. This CDR3 is CASSLDDPTDTQYF. CDR3 coding DNA: TGTGCCAGCAGCTTAGATGACCCCACAGATACGCAGTATTTT.

This rearrangement joins TRBV5-1 to TRBJ1-1, with 8 bases identical to TRBD1. The CDR3 totals 14 residues. Germline-derived CDR1 and CDR2 are SGHRS and YFSETQ. Trimming at V came to 4 bases and at J to 11 bases, leaving 13 bases not matched to a gene. CDR3 in DNA: TGCGCCAGCAGCCGACCCGAATCGACAGGGGTCGCTTTCTTT. This codes for CASSRPESTGVAFF.

This clonotype was picked up many times. This rearrangement joins TRBV27 to TRBJ2-3, with TRBD2 as a possible D gene (7 bases). Germline CDR1 is MNHEY and CDR2 is SMNVEV (reference sequence). The length of the CDR3 is 16 residues. Trimming cost V 3 bases and J 3 bases, with 16 bases left between them. CDR3 DNA sequence: TGTGCCAGCAGTTTTGGATTCGGGGGGCGGACAGATACGCAGTATTTT. As protein: CASSFGFGGRTDTQYF.

V usage is TRBV24-1 and J usage is TRBJ2-3; 9 nucleotides align to TRBD1. The germline CDR1 and CDR2 sequences are KGHDR and SFDVKD. The CDR3 totals 13 residues. Trimming removed 0 bases from V and 10 bases from J; junction bases left unmatched: 1. The CDR3 DNA is TGTGCCACCAGTGATTTGGGACAGGGGCCGCAGTATTTT. Amino acids: CATSDLGQGPQYF.

The sample holds a few counts of this clonotype. The chain employs TRBV4-1 and TRBJ2-7; D is possibly TRBD2 (6 bases). Per germline, CDR1 MGHRA and CDR2 YSYEKL. The CDR3 sequence is 13 residues long. V shed 0 bases and J shed 5 bases, with 8 bases lying between them. The CDR3: CASSQDPGDEQYF. CDR3 DNA sequence: TGCGCCAGCAGCCAAGATCCGGGGGACGAGCAGTACTTC.

J is TRBJ2-2 and V is TRBV9; TRBD2 agrees at 7 bases. CDR1 SGDLS and CDR2 YYNGEE come from the germline V gene. This CDR3 comprises 15 residues. V was pared by 0 bases and J by 4 bases, with 3 bases of the junction left unmatched. The CDR3 region is CASSVGLAATGELFF. DNA of the CDR3: TGTGCCAGCAGCGTAGGGCTAGCGGCCACCGGGGAGCTGTTTTTT.

About this clonotype: This may stem from a read error, because a much larger clone lies one nucleotide away. The chain uses TRBV6-6 and TRBJ2-7, with 7 bases identical to TRBD1. The CDR3 sequence is 14 residues long. CDR1 and CDR2 from the germline V gene are MNHNY and SVGAGI (reference sequence). The CDR3 loop is CVSSASTGYYEQYF. The CDR3 DNA sequence: TGTGTCAGCAGTGCCTCGACAGGGTACTACGAGCAGTACTTC.

This clonotype was observed a handful of times. This chain joins TRBV6-1 and TRBJ2-3, with D maybe TRBD1 (6 bases). In germline, CDR1 is MNHNS, CDR2 SASEGT. CDR3 length: 15 residues. V lost 2 bases and J 3 bases, leaving 12 bases between the germline ends. The CDR3 spells CASSESPTGTDTQYF. For the CDR3, the DNA is TGTGCCAGCAGTGAATCTCCGACAGGTACAGATACGCAGTATTTT.

This chain connects TRBV11-1 to TRBJ2-7; D tentatively fits TRBD1 or TRBD2 (5 bases each). There are 15 residues in the CDR3. V gave up 3 bases and J gave up 7 bases, with 19 bases separating them. Germline CDR1 reads SGHAT; CDR2 reads FQDESV (reference sequence). The CDR3 bases are TGTGCCAGCAGCTTGAGGGTAGGGGTCCGCAATGAGCAGTACTTC. Its protein product is CASSLRVGVRNEQYF.

This clonotype was found a few times. V gene TRBV5-1 combines with J gene TRBJ2-3; the match to TRBD2 covers 8 bases. There are 15 residues in the CDR3. Losses at the gene ends were 4 bases for V and 5 bases for J; bases not matched to a gene: 9. The germline gives CDR1 SGHRS, CDR2 YFSETQ. The CDR3 bases are TGCGCCAGCAGCCTACGAGCGGGAGTGGGAGATACGCAGTATTTT. This encodes CASSLRAGVGDTQYF.

CDR3 residues: CAIHRGGGTDTQYF. In DNA, the CDR3 is TGTGCCATCCATAGAGGCGGAGGCACAGATACGCAGTATTTT. V and J are TRBV28 and TRBJ2-3; D gene unclear. The CDR3 totals 14 residues. V lost 10 bases and J lost 1, with 15 bases in between. CDR1 is MDHEN, CDR2 SYDVKM, per germline.